One sample yielded the 17 T cell receptor beta chains listed below, sequenced in a study of blood T cell repertoires in COVID-19. The method was immunoSEQ multiplex PCR; TCRdb's version includes in-frame clones alone and lacks a portion of them. The profile covers 250,000 to 350,000 clones, with around 87% appearing a single time and approximately 8.1% taken by the ten largest. The specimen was peripheral blood. The origin of the receptors is a woman aged 45-59 years who had recovered from COVID-19.

CDR3 sequence reads: CASSPVGGNYGYTF. DNA for the CDR3: TGTGCCAGCAGCCCCGTGGGGGGTAACTATGGCTACACCTTC. The chain couples TRBV6-1 to TRBJ1-2; TRBD1 might be the D (5 bases). V lost 6 bases to trimming and J lost 1 base, with 12 bases between them. CDR1 MNHNS and CDR2 SASEGT come from the germline V gene. This CDR3 has 14 amino acids.

The J gene is TRBJ2-2, the V gene TRBV6-2 or TRBV6-3; perhaps TRBD2 as D (5 bases). This CDR3 is 16 amino acids long. Trimming cost V 6 bases and J 4 bases, with 18 bases left between them. From germline, CDR1 is MNHEY and CDR2 SVGEGT. The CDR3 loop is CASSPGPSGSTGELFF. CDR3 coding DNA: TGTGCCAGCAGCCCTGGGCCAAGCGGTAGCACCGGGGAGCTGTTTTTT.

This chain uses TRBV6-5 with TRBJ1-2, with 8 positions matching TRBD1. CDR3 size: 15 residues. Germline assignment: CDR1 MNHEY and CDR2 SVGAGI. Trimming cost V 7 bases and J 3 bases; bases outside gene matches: 10. The CDR3 coding sequence is TGTGCCAGCAAATACCAGGGGGCACCTTACTATGGCTACACCTTC. It yields the protein CASKYQGAPYYGYTF.

The rearrangement uses TRBV24-1 and TRBJ1-2; no clear D gene. Germline lookup yields CDR1 KGHDR and CDR2 SFDVKD. The ends were cut back, 6 bases at V and 0 bases at J, with 10 bases in the middle. There are 14 residues in the CDR3. The CDR3: CATSSAGANYGYTF. In DNA, the CDR3 is TGTGCCACCAGTTCGGCAGGCGCTAACTATGGCTACACCTTC.

V and J are TRBV27 and TRBJ2-5; possible D gene TRBD2, 5 bases. The CDR3 is 12 amino acids. V gave up 4 bases and J gave up 5 bases, with 8 bases separating them. Germline CDR1 reads MNHEY; CDR2 reads SMNVEV (reference sequence). Here the CDR3 DNA reads TGTGCCAGCAGTTCTAGCACGGAGACCCAGTACTTC. This translates into CASSSSTETQYF.

The chain employs TRBV12-3 or TRBV12-4 and TRBJ2-7; TRBD1 aligns across 9 bases. CDR3 size: 13 residues. With V trimmed by 6 bases and J by 5 bases, 5 bases remained unmatched. The CDR3 loop reads CASSLDRGDEQYF. The CDR3 region has the DNA TGTGCCAGCAGCCTAGACAGGGGGGACGAGCAGTACTTC.

The chain joins TRBV5-1 to TRBJ2-7, with 8 positions matching TRBD1. The J segment lost 3 bases and the V segment lost 3 bases, leaving 14 bases of the junction unmatched. CDR1 and CDR2 from the germline V gene are SGHRS and YFSETQ. The CDR3 has 17 amino acids. The CDR3 protein is CASSSDRVGISRYEQYF. The CDR3 region has the DNA TGCGCCAGCAGCTCGGACAGGGTAGGCATAAGTCGCTACGAGCAGTACTTC.

V is TRBV24-1 and J is TRBJ2-1; D is undetermined. Germline CDR1 and CDR2: KGHDR and SFDVKD. The CDR3 runs 11 residues. Trimming removed 4 bases at V and 10 bases at J, with 7 bases between. The CDR3 reads CATSDSVEQFF. The CDR3 nucleotides are TGTGCCACCAGTGACTCAGTAGAGCAGTTCTTC.

The V and J genes are TRBV27 and TRBJ1-4; D unresolved. Trimming left V 7 bases short and J 8 bases short, with 23 bases between. Per germline, CDR1 MNHEY and CDR2 SMNVEV (reference sequence). This CDR3 has 16 residues. This CDR3 reads CASTPYPESGGEKLFF. The CDR3 region has the DNA TGTGCCAGCACGCCGTACCCAGAATCGGGTGGAGAAAAACTGTTTTTT.

V gene TRBV3-1 (or the pseudogene TRBV3-2) combines with J gene TRBJ1-1; 7 nucleotides line up with TRBD1. The CDR3 is made up of 16 amino acids. After removal of 4 bases from V and 4 bases from J, the junction contained 12 bases not matched to a gene. Germline assignment: CDR1 LGHDT and CDR2 YNNKEL (reference sequence). CDR3: CASSLRQGGVGTEAFF. For the CDR3, the DNA is TGTGCCAGCAGCCTACGCCAGGGGGGTGTAGGCACTGAAGCTTTCTTT.

The chain couples TRBV29-1 to TRBJ1-2, with TRBD1 matching over 9 bases. The germline V gene has CDR1 SQVTM and CDR2 ANQGSEA. The CDR3 spans 12 residues. The junction had 7 bases not matched to a gene; V was cut back by 6 bases and J by 8 bases. The CDR3 loop reads CSVVGQGQGYTF. The CDR3 DNA reads TGCAGCGTCGTCGGACAGGGGCAGGGCTACACCTTC.

This clone showed up just once. V and J are TRBV2 and TRBJ2-7, with D unclear. The V gene's germline CDR1 is SNHLY and CDR2 FYNNEI. This CDR3 has 12 amino acids. The V end was cut by 6 bases, the J end by 6 bases, with 12 bases between. The CDR3 region has the DNA TGTGCCAGCAGAGCTCTTGCTTCCGAGCAGTACTTC. This encodes CASRALASEQYF.

This clone was detected many times. This chain connects TRBV6-2 or TRBV6-3 to TRBJ2-1; 8 positions agree with TRBD2. CDR3 size: 13 residues. Germline V CDR1 and CDR2: MNHEY, SVGEGT. V shed 5 bases, J shed 3 bases, and the junction held 0 bases outside the gene matches. The DNA for the CDR3 is TGTGCCAGCAGTACTAGCGGCTACAATGAGCAGTTCTTC. As protein: CASSTSGYNEQFF.

The chain recombines TRBV6-5 with TRBJ1-2; D call uncertain. V lost 6 bases to trimming and J lost 3 bases, with 11 bases between them. Looked up from germline, CDR1 is MNHEY and CDR2 is SVGAGI. The CDR3 totals 13 residues. The CDR3: CASSSRVHYGYTF. As DNA, the CDR3 is TGTGCCAGCAGCTCACGGGTCCACTATGGCTACACCTTC.

The chain couples TRBV7-2 to TRBJ2-7; D is perhaps TRBD1 (5 bases). This CDR3 contains 16 residues. The germline gives CDR1 SGHTA, CDR2 FQGNSA. Trimming shortened V by 2 bases and J by 0 bases, and 14 bases separated the two germline ends. CDR3 loop: CASSLSRRGDSYEQYF. The CDR3, as DNA: TGTGCCAGCAGCTTATCCCGTAGGGGTGACTCCTACGAGCAGTACTTC.

V is TRBV7-2 and J is TRBJ1-5, with D perhaps matching TRBD1 (6 bases). V dropped 5 bases and J dropped 7 bases, with 18 bases sitting between them. The CDR3 is 15 amino acids. Germline V gene lookup returns CDR1 SGHTA and CDR2 FQGNSA. The CDR3 region is CASSQQTGRGQPQHF. CDR3 DNA sequence: TGTGCCAGCAGCCAACAAACAGGGCGGGGGCAGCCCCAGCATTTT.

This clone was seen a single time. The J gene is TRBJ1-2, the V gene TRBV18, with D possibly matching TRBD1 (6 bases). The CDR3 is 13 residues long. Germline lookup yields CDR1 KGHSH and CDR2 LQKENI. Trimming left V 3 bases short and J 6 bases short, with 11 bases between. CDR3 region: CASSPVGADGYTF. For the CDR3, the DNA is TGTGCCAGCTCACCGGTGGGGGCCGATGGCTACACCTTC.